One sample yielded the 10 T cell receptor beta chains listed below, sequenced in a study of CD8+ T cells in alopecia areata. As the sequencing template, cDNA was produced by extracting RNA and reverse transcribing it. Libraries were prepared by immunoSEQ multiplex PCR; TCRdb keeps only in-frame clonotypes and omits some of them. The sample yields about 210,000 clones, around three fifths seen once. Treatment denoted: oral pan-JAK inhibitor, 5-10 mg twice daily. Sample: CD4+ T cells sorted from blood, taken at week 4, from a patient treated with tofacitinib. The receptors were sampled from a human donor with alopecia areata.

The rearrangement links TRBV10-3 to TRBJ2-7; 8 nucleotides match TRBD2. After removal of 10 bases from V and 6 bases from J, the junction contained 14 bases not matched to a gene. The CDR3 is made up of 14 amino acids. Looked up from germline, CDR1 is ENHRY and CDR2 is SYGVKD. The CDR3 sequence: CASYSGLGISEQYF. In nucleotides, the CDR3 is TGTGCCAGCTATTCGGGACTAGGGATAAGCGAGCAGTACTTC.

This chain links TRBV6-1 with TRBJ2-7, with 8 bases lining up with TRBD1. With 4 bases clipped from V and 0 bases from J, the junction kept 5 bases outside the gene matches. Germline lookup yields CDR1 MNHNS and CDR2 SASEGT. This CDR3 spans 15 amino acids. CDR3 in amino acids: CASSVAGGISYEQYF. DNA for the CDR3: TGTGCCAGCAGTGTGGCAGGGGGCATCTCCTACGAGCAGTACTTC.

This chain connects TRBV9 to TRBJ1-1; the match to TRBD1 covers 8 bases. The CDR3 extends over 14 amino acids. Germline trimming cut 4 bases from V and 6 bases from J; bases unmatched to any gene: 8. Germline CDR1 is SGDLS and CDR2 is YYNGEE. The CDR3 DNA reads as TGTGCCAGCAGCCTAGGACAGGGTAGCGCTGAAGCTTTCTTT. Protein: CASSLGQGSAEAFF.

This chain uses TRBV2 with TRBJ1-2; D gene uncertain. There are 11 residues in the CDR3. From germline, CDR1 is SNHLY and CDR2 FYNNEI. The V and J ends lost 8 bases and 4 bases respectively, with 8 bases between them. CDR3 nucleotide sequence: TGTGCCAGCTTATATGGCTATGGCTACACCTTC. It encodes CASLYGYGYTF.

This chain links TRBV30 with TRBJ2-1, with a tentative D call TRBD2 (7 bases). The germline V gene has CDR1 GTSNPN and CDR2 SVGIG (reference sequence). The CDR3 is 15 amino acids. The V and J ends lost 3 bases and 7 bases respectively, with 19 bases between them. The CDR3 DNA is TGTGCCTGGAGCCCCATTCTAGGGGGGGGGAATGAGCAGTTCTTC. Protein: CAWSPILGGGNEQFF. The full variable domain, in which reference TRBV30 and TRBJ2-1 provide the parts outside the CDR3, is SQTIHQWPATLVQPVGSPLSLECTVEGTSNPNLYWYRQAAGRGLQLLFYSVGIGQISSEVPQNLSASRPQDRQFILSSKKLLLSDSGFYLCAWSPILGGGNEQFFGPGTRLTVL.

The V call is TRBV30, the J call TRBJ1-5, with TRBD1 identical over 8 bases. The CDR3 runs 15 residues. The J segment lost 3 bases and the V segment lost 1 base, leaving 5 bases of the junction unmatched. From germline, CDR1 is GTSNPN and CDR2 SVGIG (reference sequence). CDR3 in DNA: TGTGCCTGGAGTGGAGGACAGGGTAACAATCAGCCCCAGCATTTT. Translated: CAWSGGQGNNQPQHF.

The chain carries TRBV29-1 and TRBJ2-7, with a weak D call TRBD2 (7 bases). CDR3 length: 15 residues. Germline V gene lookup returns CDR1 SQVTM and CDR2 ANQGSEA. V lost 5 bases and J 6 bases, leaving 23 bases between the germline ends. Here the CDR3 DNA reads TGCAGCGTTACCTGGGGCGGGGGCGAAAAGGGCGAGCAGTACTTC. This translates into CSVTWGGGEKGEQYF.

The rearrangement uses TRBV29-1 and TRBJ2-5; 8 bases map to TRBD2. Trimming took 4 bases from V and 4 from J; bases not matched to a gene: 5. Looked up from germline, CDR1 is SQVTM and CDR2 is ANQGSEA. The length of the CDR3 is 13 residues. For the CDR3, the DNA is TGCAGCGTTGTTTTAGCGGGGTTAGAGACCCAGTACTTC. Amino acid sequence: CSVVLAGLETQYF.

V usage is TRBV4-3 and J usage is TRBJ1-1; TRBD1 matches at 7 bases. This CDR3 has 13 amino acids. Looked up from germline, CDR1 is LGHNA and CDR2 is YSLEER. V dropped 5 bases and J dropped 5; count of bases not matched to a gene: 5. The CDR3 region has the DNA TGCGCCAGCAGCATTAACAGGGGAACTGAAGCTTTCTTT. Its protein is CASSINRGTEAFF.

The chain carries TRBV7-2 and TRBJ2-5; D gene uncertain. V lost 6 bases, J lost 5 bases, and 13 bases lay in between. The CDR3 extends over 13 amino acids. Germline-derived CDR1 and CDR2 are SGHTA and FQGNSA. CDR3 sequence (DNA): TGTGCCAGCAGTTCGGACCGCTGGGAGACCCAGTACTTC. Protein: CASSSDRWETQYF.